The clone carrying this T cell receptor (beta chain) showed up just a few times. The antigen is not known. This record comes from a study of glioma-infiltrating T cells. Study observations and caveats: Above-expected tissue-blood divergence occurred in all gliomas, most in low-grade ones. Only very few CDR3 sequences appeared in both tissue and blood.

Using RNA template, CDR3s of TCR alpha and beta were amplified with iRepertoire arm-PCR. For one-step reverse transcription and amplification, about 90-400 ng of tissue mRNA or PBMC total RNA was used. TCRdb analysed the multiplex PCR reads with MiXCR anew, one entry per CDR3 protein. The top ten hold around 20% of the sample, which has more than 110,000 distinct CDR3 sequences, about two fifths seen once. V was cut by 0 bases and J by 2 bases, with 9 bases left in between. Germline CDR1 DFQATT, CDR2 SNEGSKA (reference sequence). The CDR3 totals 14 residues. The clonotype was recovered from a human donor with low-grade glioma or glioblastoma, undergoing nonglioma brain surgery, or in good health (not recorded which). Sequencing was performed on glioma tissue, nonneoplastic brain tissue, or PBMCs (not recorded which). The chain uses TRBV20-1 and TRBJ2-3; D is unclear. In DNA form, the CDR3 reads TGCAGTGCTAGAGATCCCTTCTCCACAGATACGCAGTATTTT. Its translation: CSARDPFSTDTQYF.